The clone carrying this T cell receptor beta chain was detected once. What it recognizes is unknown. cDNA prepared by RNA extraction and subsequent reverse transcription served as the template for sequencing. Here immunoSEQ multiplex PCR was the method, and the copy in TCRdb shows in-frame clones only, minus some. The top ten hold approximately 3.3% of the sample, which has more than 150,000 clones, approximately 60% seen once. The treatment denotes: oral pan-JAK inhibitor, 5-10 mg twice daily. Specimens obtained from alopecia areata patients comprised lesional scalp punch biopsies and peripheral blood. This CDR3 is 14 amino acids long. Germline V gene data show CDR1 as SGHTA and CDR2 as FQGNSA. Trimming took 3 bases from V and 1 from J; bases not matched to a gene: 1. This specimen belongs to a study of CD8+ T cells in alopecia areata. Study overall: Those treated were given oral tofacitinib at 5 to 10 mg twice daily. Treatment ran 6 to 18 months, with 6 months of follow-up afterward.

Study-level results: Higher clonality was seen in lesional scalp than in normal scalp, especially in alopecia totalis/universalis.

This sequence was found in a human donor with alopecia areata. The input for sequencing was CD4+ T cells sorted from blood, taken at week 4, from a patient treated with tofacitinib. The gene calls are TRBV7-2 and TRBJ1-2; 8 bases are shared with TRBD1. The CDR3, as DNA: TGTGCCAGCAGCTTGGGACAGGATAACTATGGCTACACCTTC. This translates into CASSLGQDNYGYTF.